Listed below are T cell receptor beta chains from one sample, sequenced in a study of glioma-infiltrating T cells after dendritic cell vaccination. Clones were read by immunoSEQ multiplex PCR, and TCRdb kept only the in-frame ones, dropping some. The data show approximately 50,000 clones, 89% seen once. The sequencing used blood, collected after dendritic cell vaccination. All receptors derive from a human donor with glioblastoma. CDR3s include the opening cysteine and the closing phenylalanine or tryptophan. The D gene is left open where the match is weak. Rows may omit the clone size; those that give it use once, few, many or a size class.

clone_size: NA
j_call: TRBJ2-7
v_call: TRBV7-2
d_call: TRBD2
cdr3_aa: CASSMTGTSHEQYF
cdr3_nt: TGTGCCAGCAGCATGACCGGGACTAGCCACGAGCAGTACTTC

clone_size: NA
j_call: TRBJ1-5
v_call: TRBV12-2
d_call: NA
cdr3_aa: CASHTTGVGQPQHF
cdr3_nt: TGTGCAAGTCATACCACAGGGGTAGGTCAGCCCCAGCATTTT

clone_size: NA
j_call: TRBJ1-4
v_call: TRBV14
d_call: NA
cdr3_aa: CASSHVPGQELFF
cdr3_nt: TGTGCCAGCAGCCATGTTCCGGGACAAGAACTGTTTTTT

clone_size: NA
j_call: TRBJ2-1
v_call: TRBV5-4
d_call: TRBD2
cdr3_aa: CASSFGTSDYNEQFF
cdr3_nt: TGTGCCAGCAGCTTCGGGACTAGCGACTACAATGAGCAGTTCTTC

clone_size: NA
j_call: TRBJ1-4
v_call: TRBV10-3
d_call: NA
cdr3_aa: CAIAQGDGEKLFF
cdr3_nt: TGTGCCATCGCTCAAGGGGATGGTGAAAAACTGTTTTTT

clone_size: NA
j_call: TRBJ1-1
v_call: TRBV7-9
d_call: TRBD1
cdr3_aa: CASSPRAGGSEAFF
cdr3_nt: TGTGCCAGCAGTCCAAGGGCAGGGGGCTCGGAAGCTTTCTTT

clone_size: NA
j_call: TRBJ1-1
v_call: TRBV6-6
d_call: NA
cdr3_aa: CASSSGTFEAFF
cdr3_nt: TGTGCCAGCAGTTCGGGGACATTTGAAGCTTTCTTT

clone_size: NA
j_call: TRBJ1-5
v_call: TRBV28
d_call: NA
cdr3_aa: CASSFSGQPFSNQPQHF
cdr3_nt: TGTGCCAGCAGTTTCAGTGGGCAGCCTTTTAGCAATCAGCCCCAGCATTTT

clone_size: NA
j_call: TRBJ2-7
v_call: TRBV5-4
d_call: NA
cdr3_aa: CASSLGGGRATYEQYF
cdr3_nt: TGTGCCAGCAGCTTGGGTGGTGGCAGGGCCACCTACGAGCAGTACTTC

clone_size: once
j_call: TRBJ2-3
v_call: TRBV7-9
d_call: TRBD2
cdr3_aa: CASSSTISGRGTDTQYF
cdr3_nt: TGTGCCAGCAGCTCTACCATTAGCGGGAGGGGCACAGATACGCAGTATTTT

clone_size: NA
j_call: TRBJ2-7
v_call: TRBV28
d_call: TRBD1
cdr3_aa: CASIQTRQGAHEQYF
cdr3_nt: TGTGCCAGCATTCAGACAAGACAGGGCGCCCACGAGCAGTACTTC

clone_size: NA
j_call: TRBJ2-1
v_call: TRBV30
d_call: TRBD2
cdr3_aa: CAWSVRSSGGSNEQFF
cdr3_nt: TGTGCCTGGAGTGTACGGTCCAGCGGGGGAAGCAATGAGCAGTTCTTC

clone_size: NA
j_call: TRBJ2-1
v_call: TRBV2
d_call: TRBD2
cdr3_aa: CASSLAGGPASEQFF
cdr3_nt: TGTGCCAGCAGTCTAGCGGGAGGGCCTGCGAGTGAGCAGTTCTTC

clone_size: NA
j_call: TRBJ2-7
v_call: TRBV28
d_call: TRBD2
cdr3_aa: CASSLWSPTSGRSYEQYF
cdr3_nt: TGTGCCAGCAGTTTATGGTCCCCGACTAGCGGGAGGTCCTACGAGCAGTACTTC

clone_size: NA
j_call: TRBJ2-7
v_call: TRBV7-9
d_call: NA
cdr3_aa: CASSQRVGSYEQYF
cdr3_nt: TGTGCCAGCAGCCAGAGGGTAGGATCCTACGAGCAGTACTTC

clone_size: NA
j_call: TRBJ1-6
v_call: TRBV5-1
d_call: NA
cdr3_aa: CASSSNPGVDSPLHF
cdr3_nt: TGCGCCAGCAGCTCGAACCCAGGGGTTGATTCACCCCTCCACTTT

clone_size: NA
j_call: TRBJ1-1
v_call: TRBV19
d_call: NA
cdr3_aa: CASSIDQKNTEAFF
cdr3_nt: TGTGCCAGTAGCATAGACCAGAAGAACACTGAAGCTTTCTTT

clone_size: NA
j_call: TRBJ2-5
v_call: TRBV10-3
d_call: NA
cdr3_aa: CAIRTPQETQYF
cdr3_nt: TGTGCCATCAGGACTCCCCAAGAGACCCAGTACTTC

clone_size: NA
j_call: TRBJ2-2
v_call: TRBV5-6
d_call: NA
cdr3_aa: CASSSGTLNTGELFF
cdr3_nt: TGTGCCAGCAGCTCCGGGACACTGAACACCGGGGAGCTGTTTTTT

clone_size: NA
j_call: TRBJ1-5
v_call: TRBV28
d_call: NA
cdr3_aa: CASSQGSSNQPQHF
cdr3_nt: TGTGCCAGCAGTCAGGGGTCGAGCAATCAGCCCCAGCATTTT

clone_size: NA
j_call: TRBJ2-5
v_call: TRBV19
d_call: NA
cdr3_aa: CASSTWTDQETQYF
cdr3_nt: TGTGCCAGTAGTACCTGGACAGACCAAGAGACCCAGTACTTC

clone_size: NA
j_call: TRBJ2-1
v_call: TRBV5-4
d_call: NA
cdr3_aa: CASSSDSRGGNEQFF
cdr3_nt: TGTGCCAGCAGTTCGGACAGCCGCGGGGGCAATGAGCAGTTCTTC

clone_size: NA
j_call: TRBJ2-1
v_call: TRBV15
d_call: NA
cdr3_aa: CATSRDRGSRGNEQFF
cdr3_nt: TGTGCCACCAGCAGAGATCGCGGTAGCCGCGGGAATGAGCAGTTCTTC

clone_size: medium-sized
j_call: TRBJ1-2
v_call: TRBV5-1
d_call: TRBD1
cdr3_aa: CASSFSTGANYGYTF
cdr3_nt: TGCGCCAGCAGCTTTTCGACAGGGGCTAACTATGGCTACACCTTC

clone_size: NA
j_call: TRBJ2-7
v_call: TRBV21-1
d_call: NA
cdr3_aa: CASSKAIGGRSSYEQYF
cdr3_nt: TGTGCCAGCAGCAAAGCTATAGGTGGGAGAAGCTCCTACGAGCAGTACTTC

clone_size: few
j_call: TRBJ2-1
v_call: TRBV29-1
d_call: NA
cdr3_aa: CSAQREGGNEQFF
cdr3_nt: TGCAGCGCTCAGAGGGAGGGGGGAAATGAGCAGTTCTTC

clone_size: NA
j_call: TRBJ1-2
v_call: TRBV27
d_call: TRBD1
cdr3_aa: CASGTGFVVGYTF
cdr3_nt: TGTGCCAGCGGGACAGGGTTCGTCGTGGGCTACACCTTC

clone_size: few
j_call: TRBJ2-7
v_call: TRBV10-3
d_call: NA
cdr3_aa: CAISESGNGAYEQYF
cdr3_nt: TGTGCCATCAGTGAGTCTGGTAACGGTGCCTACGAGCAGTACTTC

clone_size: NA
j_call: TRBJ1-6
v_call: TRBV10-2
d_call: TRBD1
cdr3_aa: CASSSTGGTSPLHF
cdr3_nt: TGCGCCAGCAGCTCGACAGGGGGAACGTCACCCCTCCACTTT

clone_size: NA
j_call: TRBJ2-1
v_call: TRBV14
d_call: NA
cdr3_aa: CASSRETYNEQFF
cdr3_nt: TGTGCCAGCAGCCGCGAAACCTACAATGAGCAGTTCTTC

clone_size: few
j_call: TRBJ2-3
v_call: TRBV6-5
d_call: NA
cdr3_aa: CASSYSLVHTDTQYF
cdr3_nt: TGTGCCAGCAGTTACTCGCTGGTACACACAGATACGCAGTATTTT

clone_size: NA
j_call: TRBJ1-2
v_call: TRBV5-4
d_call: TRBD1
cdr3_aa: CASSLTGTGFGYTF
cdr3_nt: TGTGCCAGCAGCTTGACCGGGACAGGGTTTGGCTACACCTTC

clone_size: NA
j_call: TRBJ1-5
v_call: TRBV6-6
d_call: TRBD1
cdr3_aa: CASSTGTGNQPQHF
cdr3_nt: TGTGCCAGCAGCACCGGGACAGGAAATCAGCCCCAGCATTTT

clone_size: NA
j_call: TRBJ1-2
v_call: TRBV28
d_call: NA
cdr3_aa: CASRPWQGGFGYTF
cdr3_nt: TGTGCCAGCAGACCTTGGCAGGGAGGGTTTGGCTACACCTTC

clone_size: once
j_call: TRBJ2-7
v_call: TRBV6-5
d_call: TRBD2
cdr3_aa: CASSYRIAGAYEQYF
cdr3_nt: TGTGCCAGCAGTTACCGGATAGCGGGAGCCTACGAGCAGTACTTC

clone_size: NA
j_call: TRBJ2-7
v_call: TRBV29-1
d_call: NA
cdr3_aa: CSVETGSYEQYF
cdr3_nt: TGCAGCGTTGAGACAGGATCCTACGAGCAATACTTC

clone_size: NA
j_call: TRBJ2-5
v_call: TRBV4-1
d_call: TRBD2
cdr3_aa: CASSQDSGSGGETQYF
cdr3_nt: TGCGCCAGCAGCCAAGATAGCGGGAGTGGAGGAGAGACCCAGTACTTC

clone_size: medium-sized
j_call: TRBJ2-7
v_call: TRBV28
d_call: NA
cdr3_aa: CASSPTAYEQYF
cdr3_nt: TGTGCCAGCAGTCCGACAGCCTACGAGCAGTACTTC

clone_size: NA
j_call: TRBJ2-7
v_call: TRBV10-3
d_call: TRBD1
cdr3_aa: CAISATGGYEQYF
cdr3_nt: TGTGCCATCAGTGCGACAGGGGGCTACGAGCAGTACTTC

clone_size: NA
j_call: TRBJ1-1
v_call: TRBV5-1
d_call: NA
cdr3_aa: CASSLAGNTEAFF
cdr3_nt: TGCGCCAGCAGCTTGGCAGGGAACACTGAAGCTTTCTTT

clone_size: NA
j_call: TRBJ2-7
v_call: TRBV7-6
d_call: NA
cdr3_aa: CASSSGTYEQYF
cdr3_nt: TGTGCCAGCAGCTCGGGAACCTACGAGCAGTACTTC

clone_size: once
j_call: TRBJ2-1
v_call: TRBV5-4
d_call: TRBD2
cdr3_aa: CASSPGGAGVGDEQFF
cdr3_nt: TGTGCCAGCAGCCCCGGTGGGGCGGGAGTAGGTGATGAGCAGTTCTTC

clone_size: NA
j_call: TRBJ1-2
v_call: TRBV4-1
d_call: TRBD1
cdr3_aa: CASSQRPGTGSYGYTF
cdr3_nt: TGCGCCAGCAGCCAACGTCCCGGGACAGGGTCCTATGGCTACACCTTC

clone_size: NA
j_call: TRBJ2-5
v_call: TRBV5-1
d_call: NA
cdr3_aa: CASTDRRRETQYF
cdr3_nt: TGCGCCAGCACCGACAGGCGAAGGGAGACCCAGTACTTC

clone_size: NA
j_call: TRBJ2-3
v_call: TRBV7-9
d_call: NA
cdr3_aa: CASSFGGSNTDTQYF
cdr3_nt: TGTGCCAGCAGCTTTGGAGGGAGCAACACAGATACGCAGTATTTT

clone_size: NA
j_call: TRBJ2-1
v_call: TRBV27
d_call: NA
cdr3_aa: CASSLGTSRYNEQFF
cdr3_nt: TGTGCCAGCAGTTTAGGTACTAGCCGATACAATGAGCAGTTCTTC

clone_size: NA
j_call: TRBJ2-1
v_call: TRBV28
d_call: TRBD1
cdr3_aa: CASTSSGGRRTYNEQFF
cdr3_nt: TGTGCCAGCACCTCCTCAGGGGGCCGACGGACCTACAATGAGCAGTTCTTC

clone_size: NA
j_call: TRBJ1-2
v_call: TRBV18
d_call: TRBD1
cdr3_aa: CASSPPGQGAVYGYTF
cdr3_nt: TGTGCCAGCTCACCACCGGGACAGGGGGCTGTCTATGGCTACACCTTC

clone_size: few
j_call: TRBJ1-5
v_call: TRBV6-6
d_call: NA
cdr3_aa: CASSYSDSYSNQPQHF
cdr3_nt: TGTGCCAGCAGTTACTCGGACAGTTATAGCAATCAGCCCCAGCATTTT

clone_size: few
j_call: TRBJ2-7
v_call: TRBV9
d_call: TRBD2
cdr3_aa: CASSVEAGGSYEQYF
cdr3_nt: TGTGCCAGCAGCGTAGAGGCGGGAGGTTCCTACGAGCAGTACTTC

clone_size: NA
j_call: TRBJ2-5
v_call: TRBV18
d_call: TRBD1
cdr3_aa: CASSPRTGEEQYF
cdr3_nt: TGTGCCAGCTCACCCCGGACAGGGGAAGAGCAGTACTTC

clone_size: NA
j_call: TRBJ2-1
v_call: TRBV6-7
d_call: TRBD2
cdr3_aa: CASSPLPGVAGGYNEQFF
cdr3_nt: TGTGCCAGCAGTCCACTCCCCGGGGTAGCGGGAGGTTACAATGAGCAGTTCTTC